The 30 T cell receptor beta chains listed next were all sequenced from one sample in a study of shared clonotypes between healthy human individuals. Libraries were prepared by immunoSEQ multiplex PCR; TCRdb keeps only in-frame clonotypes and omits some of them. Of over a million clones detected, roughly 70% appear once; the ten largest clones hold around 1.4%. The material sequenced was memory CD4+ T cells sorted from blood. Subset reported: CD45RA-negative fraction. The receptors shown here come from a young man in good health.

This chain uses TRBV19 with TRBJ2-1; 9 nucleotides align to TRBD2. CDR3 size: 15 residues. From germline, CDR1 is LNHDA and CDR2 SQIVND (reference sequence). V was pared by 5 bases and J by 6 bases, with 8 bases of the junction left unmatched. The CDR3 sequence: CASSDSGRPTNEQFF. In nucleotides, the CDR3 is TGTGCCAGTAGTGATAGCGGGAGACCGACCAATGAGCAGTTCTTC.

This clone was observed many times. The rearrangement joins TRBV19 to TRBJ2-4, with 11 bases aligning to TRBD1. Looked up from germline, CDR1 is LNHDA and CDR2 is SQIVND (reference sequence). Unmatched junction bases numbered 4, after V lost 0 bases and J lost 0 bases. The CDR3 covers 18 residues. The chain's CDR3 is CASSIEGTGGEAKNIQYF. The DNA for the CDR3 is TGTGCCAGTAGTATAGAAGGGACAGGGGGAGAAGCCAAAAACATTCAGTACTTC.

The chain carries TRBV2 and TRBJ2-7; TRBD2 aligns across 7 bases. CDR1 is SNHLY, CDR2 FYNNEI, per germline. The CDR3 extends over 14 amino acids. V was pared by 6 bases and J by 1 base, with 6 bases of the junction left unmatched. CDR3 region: CASRPASGSYEQYF. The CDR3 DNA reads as TGTGCCAGCAGGCCGGCTAGCGGTTCCTACGAGCAGTACTTC.

Here the CDR3 reads CASSLAPANLVYEQYF. For the CDR3, the DNA is TGTGCCAGCAGCTTAGCGCCCGCTAACCTAGTATACGAGCAGTACTTC. The chain combines TRBV7-8 with TRBJ2-7; no definite D call. This CDR3 comprises 16 residues. The germline gives CDR1 SGHVS, CDR2 FQNEAQ. V lost 0 bases to trimming and J lost 4 bases, with 16 bases between them.

CDR3 in DNA: TGTGCCAGCACTCGGGACAGCCAAAATTCACCCCTCCACTTT. Translated: CASTRDSQNSPLHF. The gene calls are TRBV6-6 and TRBJ1-6, with 7 bases identical to TRBD1. CDR1 is MNHNY and CDR2 is SVGAGI in the germline V gene (reference sequence). J gave up 7 bases and V 7 bases, and 7 bases lay outside the gene matches. This CDR3 comprises 14 residues.

This chain's CDR3 is CAWSGGRGEKLFF. In DNA, the CDR3 is TGTGCCTGGAGCGGGGGAAGGGGTGAAAAACTGTTTTTT. The J gene is TRBJ1-4, the V gene TRBV30, with D maybe TRBD1 (5 bases). The CDR3 covers 13 residues. The ends were cut back, 3 bases at V and 7 bases at J, with 12 bases in the middle. Germline CDR1 and CDR2: GTSNPN and SVGIG (reference sequence).

CDR3 DNA sequence: TGTGCCAGCAGCTTGGAAGGAGTCCAGTACTTC. It yields the protein CASSLEGVQYF. The chain recombines TRBV5-6 with TRBJ2-7; D uncertain. V was cut by 0 bases and J by 10 bases, with 8 bases left in between. CDR3 length: 11 amino acids. Per the germline V gene, CDR1 is SGHDT and CDR2 is YYEEEE.

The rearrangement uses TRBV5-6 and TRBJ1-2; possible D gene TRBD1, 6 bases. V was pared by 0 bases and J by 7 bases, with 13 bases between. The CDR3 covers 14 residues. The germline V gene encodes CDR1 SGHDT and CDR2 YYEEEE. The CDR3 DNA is TGTGCCAGCAGCTTGGGATCGGGGGCCTCTGGCTACACCTTC. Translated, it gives CASSLGSGASGYTF.

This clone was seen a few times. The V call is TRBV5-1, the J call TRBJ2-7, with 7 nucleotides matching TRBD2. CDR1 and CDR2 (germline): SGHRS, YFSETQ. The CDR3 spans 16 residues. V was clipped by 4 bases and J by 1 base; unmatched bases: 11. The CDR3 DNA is TGCGCCAGCAGCGTCGCGGCAACGGGGGGATCCTACGAGCAGTACTTC. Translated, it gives CASSVAATGGSYEQYF.

This CDR3 reads CAWSAGGLYNEQFF. In DNA form, the CDR3 reads TGTGCCTGGAGTGCGGGAGGGCTCTACAATGAGCAGTTCTTC. This chain links TRBV30 with TRBJ2-1; 8 nucleotides agree with TRBD2. Germline CDR1 GTSNPN, CDR2 SVGIG (reference sequence). V was clipped by 1 base and J by 3 bases; unmatched bases: 2. The CDR3 is 14 residues long.

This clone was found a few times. This chain's CDR3 is CASSLGGTQNTEAFF. Here the CDR3 DNA reads TGTGCCAGCAGCTTAGGAGGGACCCAGAACACTGAAGCTTTCTTT. The chain employs TRBV7-8 and TRBJ1-1; D perhaps matches TRBD1 (5 bases). The CDR3 is made up of 15 amino acids. CDR1 and CDR2 from the germline V gene are SGHVS and FQNEAQ. V lost 1 base and J 1 base, leaving 10 bases between the germline ends.

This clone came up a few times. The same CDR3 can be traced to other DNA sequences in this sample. In nucleotides, the CDR3 is TGTGCCTGGAGTGTGAACATGAACACTGAAGCTTTCTTT. It is translated as CAWSVNMNTEAFF. The V call is TRBV30, the J call TRBJ1-1; D not resolved. CDR1 is GTSNPN, CDR2 SVGIG, per germline (reference sequence). This CDR3 is 13 amino acids long. Trimming cost V 0 bases and J 0 bases, with 5 bases left between them.

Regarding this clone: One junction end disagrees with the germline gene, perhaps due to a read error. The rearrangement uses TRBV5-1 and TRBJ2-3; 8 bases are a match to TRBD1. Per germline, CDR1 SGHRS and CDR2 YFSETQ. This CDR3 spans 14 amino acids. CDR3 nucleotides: TGCGCCAGCAGTTTGGGACAGGCGGGGAATACGCAGTATTTT. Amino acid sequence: CASSLGQAGNTQYF.

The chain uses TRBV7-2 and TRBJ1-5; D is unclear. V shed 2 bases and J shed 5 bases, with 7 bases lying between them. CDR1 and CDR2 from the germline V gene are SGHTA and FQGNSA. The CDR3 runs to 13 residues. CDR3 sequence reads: CASSLMRDQPQHF. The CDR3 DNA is TGTGCCAGCAGCTTAATGAGGGATCAGCCCCAGCATTTT. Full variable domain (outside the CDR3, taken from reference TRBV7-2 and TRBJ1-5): GAGVSQSPSNKVTEKGKDVELRCDPISGHTALYWYRQSLGQGLEFLIYFQGNSAPDKSGLPSDRFSAERTGGSVSTLTIQRTQQEDSAVYLCASSLMRDQPQHFGDGTRLSIL.

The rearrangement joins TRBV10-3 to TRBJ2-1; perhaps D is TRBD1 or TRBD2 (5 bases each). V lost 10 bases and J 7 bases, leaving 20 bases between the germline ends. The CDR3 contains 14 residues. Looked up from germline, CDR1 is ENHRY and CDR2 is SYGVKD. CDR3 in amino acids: CATQSRQGENEQFF. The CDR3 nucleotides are TGTGCCACCCAATCAAGGCAGGGAGAGAATGAGCAGTTCTTC.

CDR3 nucleotides: TGCGCCAGCAGCTTGAACCCCGCCTCCTACGAGCAGTACTTC. Protein product: CASSLNPASYEQYF. J is TRBJ2-7 and V is TRBV5-1; D gene uncertain. This CDR3 has 14 residues. The germline V and J ends were trimmed by 1 base and 0 bases, with 8 bases remaining between them. CDR1 is SGHRS, CDR2 YFSETQ, per germline.

The CDR3 region has the DNA TGTGCCAGCACCCGACAGGGGGCGGTTCAGCCCCAGCATTTT. Amino acids: CASTRQGAVQPQHF. The J gene is TRBJ1-5, the V gene TRBV28; 10 positions agree with TRBD1. The CDR3 sequence is 14 residues long. Germline V lookup: CDR1 MDHEN, CDR2 SYDVKM. V shed 7 bases, J shed 6 bases, and the junction held 6 bases outside the gene matches.

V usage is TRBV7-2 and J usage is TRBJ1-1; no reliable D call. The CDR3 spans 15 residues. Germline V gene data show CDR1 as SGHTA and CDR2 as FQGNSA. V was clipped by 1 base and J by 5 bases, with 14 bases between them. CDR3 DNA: TGTGCCAGCAGCTTAGTCTGGGCCGTTGGTACTGAAGCTTTCTTT. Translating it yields CASSLVWAVGTEAFF.

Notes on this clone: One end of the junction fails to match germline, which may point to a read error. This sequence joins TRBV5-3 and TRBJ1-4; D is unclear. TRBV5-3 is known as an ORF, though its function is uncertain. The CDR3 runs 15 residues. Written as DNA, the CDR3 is TGTGCCAGCAGCTCGGACCCAGGAGGTGGGGAAAAACTGTTTTTT. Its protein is CASSSDPGGGEKLFF.

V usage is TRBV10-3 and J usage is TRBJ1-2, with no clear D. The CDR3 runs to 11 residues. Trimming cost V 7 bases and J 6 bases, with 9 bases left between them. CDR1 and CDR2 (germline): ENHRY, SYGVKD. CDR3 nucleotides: TGTGCCATCAACGGCGGTGATGGCTACACCTTC. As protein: CAINGGDGYTF.

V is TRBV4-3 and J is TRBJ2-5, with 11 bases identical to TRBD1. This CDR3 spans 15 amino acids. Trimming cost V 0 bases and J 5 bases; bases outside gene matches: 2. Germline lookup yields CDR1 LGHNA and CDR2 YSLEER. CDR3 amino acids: CASSQEGTGGETQYF. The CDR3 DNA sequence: TGCGCCAGCAGCCAAGAGGGGACAGGGGGGGAGACCCAGTACTTC.

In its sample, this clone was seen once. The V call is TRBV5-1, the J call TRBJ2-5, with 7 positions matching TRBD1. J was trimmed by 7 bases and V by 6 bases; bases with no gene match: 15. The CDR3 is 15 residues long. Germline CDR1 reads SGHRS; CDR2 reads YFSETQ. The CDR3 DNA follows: TGCGCCAGCACCCATGATTCGGACAGGCCCTCGACCCAGTACTTC. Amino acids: CASTHDSDRPSTQYF.

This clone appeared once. The CDR3 sequence is CASSENVQETQYF. DNA for the CDR3: TGTGCCAGCAGCGAGAATGTCCAAGAGACCCAGTACTTC. This chain links TRBV11-2 with TRBJ2-5, with D unresolved. Germline values: CDR1 SGHAT, CDR2 FQNNGV. V lost 5 bases to trimming and J lost 1 base, with 8 bases between them. This CDR3 is 13 amino acids long.

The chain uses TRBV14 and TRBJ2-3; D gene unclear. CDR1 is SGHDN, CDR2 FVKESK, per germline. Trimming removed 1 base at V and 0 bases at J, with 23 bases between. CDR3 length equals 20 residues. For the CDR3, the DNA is TGTGCCAGCAGCCAAGGGTGGCCCTCCTTCACTGCTACTAGCACAGATACGCAGTATTTT. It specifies CASSQGWPSFTATSTDTQYF.

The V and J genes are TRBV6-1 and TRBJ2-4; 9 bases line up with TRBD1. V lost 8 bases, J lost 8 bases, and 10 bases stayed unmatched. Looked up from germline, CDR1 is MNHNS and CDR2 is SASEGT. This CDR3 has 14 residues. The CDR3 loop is CASGDREHRDIQYF. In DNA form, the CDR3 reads TGTGCCAGCGGGGACAGGGAACACAGAGACATTCAGTACTTC.

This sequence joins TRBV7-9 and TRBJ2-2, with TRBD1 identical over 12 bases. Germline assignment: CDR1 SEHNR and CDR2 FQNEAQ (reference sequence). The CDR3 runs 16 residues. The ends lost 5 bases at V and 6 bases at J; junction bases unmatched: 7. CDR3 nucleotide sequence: TGTGCCAGCAGCCCCACCGGGACAGGGGGCTCCGGGGAGCTGTTTTTT. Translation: CASSPTGTGGSGELFF.

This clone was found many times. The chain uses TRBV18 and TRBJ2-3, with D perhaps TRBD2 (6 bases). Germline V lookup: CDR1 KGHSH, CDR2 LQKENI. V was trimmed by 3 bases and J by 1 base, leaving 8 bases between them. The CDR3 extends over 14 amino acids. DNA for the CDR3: TGTGCCAGCTCACCGTGGGAGGGCACAGATACGCAGTATTTT. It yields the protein CASSPWEGTDTQYF.

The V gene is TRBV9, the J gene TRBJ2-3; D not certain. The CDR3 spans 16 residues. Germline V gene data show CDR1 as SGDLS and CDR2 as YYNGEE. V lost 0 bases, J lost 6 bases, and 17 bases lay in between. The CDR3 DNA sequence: TGTGCCAGCAGCGTAGGAGCGTTAGCCCGTACTGATACGCAGTATTTT. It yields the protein CASSVGALARTDTQYF.

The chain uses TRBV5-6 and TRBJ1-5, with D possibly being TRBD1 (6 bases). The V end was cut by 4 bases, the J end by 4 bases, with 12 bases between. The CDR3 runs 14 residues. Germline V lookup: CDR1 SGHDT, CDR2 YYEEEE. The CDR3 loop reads CASSGQQGNQPQHF. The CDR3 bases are TGTGCCAGCAGCGGACAACAGGGAAATCAGCCCCAGCATTTT. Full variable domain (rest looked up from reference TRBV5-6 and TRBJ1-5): DAGVTQSPTHLIKTRGQQVTLRCSPKSGHDTVSWYQQALGQGPQFIFQYYEEEERQRGNFPDRFSGHQFPNYSSELNVNALLLGDSALYLCASSGQQGNQPQHFGDGTRLSIL.

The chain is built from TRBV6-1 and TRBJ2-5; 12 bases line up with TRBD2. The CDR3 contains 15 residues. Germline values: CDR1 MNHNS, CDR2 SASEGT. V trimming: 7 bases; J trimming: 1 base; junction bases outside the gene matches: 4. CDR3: CASTGLAGIQETQYF. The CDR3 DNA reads TGTGCCAGCACCGGACTAGCGGGAATCCAAGAGACCCAGTACTTC.